Described below is a single TCR beta chain sequence and its context. Antigen specificity is unknown. This sample was included in a study of early T cells in non-severe SARS-CoV-2 infection. For the study at large: Alpha and beta chains were unpaired, from unsorted whole-blood bulk RNA. Study-wide results and caveats: Anti-spike CD8 responses were favored in VDJdb matching, and private and CD4 specificities were missed.

Germline V CDR1 and CDR2: SGHRS, YFSETQ. This CDR3 spans 12 amino acids. V lost 0 bases, J lost 4 bases, and 4 bases lay in between. Individual cDNA molecules were tagged with unique molecular identifiers. TCRdb redid the calling of the 5' RACE reads with MiXCR, one entry per CDR3 protein. The sample carries about 61,000 distinct CDR3 sequences, about 9.3% recorded once. The sequence was obtained from an adult who was a healthcare worker with PCR-confirmed SARS-CoV-2 infection or an uninfected control (not recorded which). The chain recombines TRBV5-1 with TRBJ2-5; no clear D gene. The sequenced sample was whole blood. The CDR3 bases are TGCGCCAGCAGCTTGGAGGCAGAGACCCAGTACTTC. The encoded protein is CASSLEAETQYF.